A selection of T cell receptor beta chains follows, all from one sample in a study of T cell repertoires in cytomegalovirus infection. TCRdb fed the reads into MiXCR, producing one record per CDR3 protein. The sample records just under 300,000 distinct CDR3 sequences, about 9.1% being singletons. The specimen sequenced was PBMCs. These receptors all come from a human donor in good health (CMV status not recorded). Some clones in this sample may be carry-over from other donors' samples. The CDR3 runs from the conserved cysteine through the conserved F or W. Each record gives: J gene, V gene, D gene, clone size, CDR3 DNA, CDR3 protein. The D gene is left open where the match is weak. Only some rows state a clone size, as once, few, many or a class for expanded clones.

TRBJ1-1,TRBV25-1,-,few,TGTGCCAGCAGAGGGTCTCACCTCGGGTTGAACACTGAAGCTTTCTTT,CASRGSHLGLNTEAFF
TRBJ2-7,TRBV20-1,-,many,TGCAGTGCTAGAGATCCGGGGTTCTACGAGCAGTACTTC,CSARDPGFYEQYF
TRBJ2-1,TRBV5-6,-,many,TGTGCCAGCAGCTGGGGAGGTGGGAACGACAATGAGCAGTTCTTC,CASSWGGGNDNEQFF
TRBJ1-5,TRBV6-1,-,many,TGTGCCAGCAGGATTTATAGCAATCAGCCCCAGCATTTT,CASRIYSNQPQHF
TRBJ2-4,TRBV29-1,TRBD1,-,TGCAGCGTGGCGGGACAGGGGACCAAAAACATTCAGTACTTC,CSVAGQGTKNIQYF
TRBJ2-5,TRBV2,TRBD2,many,TGTGCCAGCAGTGGGACTAGTAGGCAAGAGACCCAGTACTTC,CASSGTSRQETQYF
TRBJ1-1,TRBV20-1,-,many,TGCAGTGCTAAAGACCATGAAATGAACACTGAAGCTTTCTTT,CSAKDHEMNTEAFF
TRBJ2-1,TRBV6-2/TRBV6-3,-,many,TGTGCCAGCAGTGGGGCGCCGGGACCCCTAAACACGAACAATGAGCAGTTCTTC,CASSGAPGPLNTNNEQFF
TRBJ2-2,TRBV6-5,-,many,TGTGCCAGCAGCCCCGCCGGTTGGGCCGGGGCCGGGGAGCTGTTTTTT,CASSPAGWAGAGELFF
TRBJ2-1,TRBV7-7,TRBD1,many,TGTGCTAGCAGCCTCGGCAGGGACAGGGTTCGGAATGAGCAGTTCTTC,CASSLGRDRVRNEQFF
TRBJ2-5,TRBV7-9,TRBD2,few,TGTGCCAGCAGAGTGGGAGGGGTCGGCCAAGAGACCCAGTACTTC,CASRVGGVGQETQYF
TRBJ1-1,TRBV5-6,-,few,TGTGCCAGCAGCTTAGGGACCACTAGTCCACAAGCTTTCTTT,CASSLGTTSPQAFF
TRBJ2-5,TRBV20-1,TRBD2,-,TGCAGTGCTAGAAGGGCTAGCGGGGGCGCTGGCTTCTCAGGGACCCAGTACTTC,CSARRASGGAGFSGTQYF
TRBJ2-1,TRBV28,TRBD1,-,TGTGCCAGCAGAGAACCGGGACAGGGGGCCAATGAGCAGTTCTTC,CASREPGQGANEQFF
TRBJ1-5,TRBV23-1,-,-,TGCGCCAGCAGTCAACCCCTGTCCACCCGGGTCCAATCAGCCCAGCATTTT,CASSQPLSTRVQSAQHF
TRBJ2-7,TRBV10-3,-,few,TGTGCCATCAGTGAAAAATTACGGGAGGAGCAGTACTTC,CAISEKLREEQYF
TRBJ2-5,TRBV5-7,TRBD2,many,TGTGCCAGCAGCTTGCCGGTAGCGGGGGGGCGAGCAGAGACCCAGTACTTC,CASSLPVAGGRAETQYF
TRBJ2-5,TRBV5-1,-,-,TGCGCCAGCAGCTTGGAAGGGCCCAAAGAGACCCAGTACTTC,CASSLEGPKETQYF
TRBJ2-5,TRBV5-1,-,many,TGCGCCAGCCGCCAGTATGGTACAAGGGGCCAAGAGACCCAGTACTTC,CASRQYGTRGQETQYF
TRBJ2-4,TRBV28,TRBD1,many,TGTGCCAGCGGACGTTCCGGGACAGGGTCCCCACTTGGAAACATTCAGTACTTC,CASGRSGTGSPLGNIQYF
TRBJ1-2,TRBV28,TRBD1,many,TGTGCCAGCAGTTTTCCCGGACAGGGCAGTGGAGAGGCTAACTATGGCTACACCTTC,CASSFPGQGSGEANYGYTF
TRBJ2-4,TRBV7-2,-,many,TGTGCCAGCAGCTTAGAACAGATAAACATTCAGTACTTC,CASSLEQINIQYF
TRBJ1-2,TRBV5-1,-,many,TGCGCCAGCAGCTTGCACAGAGACTATGGCTACACCTTC,CASSLHRDYGYTF
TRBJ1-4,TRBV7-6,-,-,TGTGCCAGCAGCCAGAACCAGGGGATTAATGAAAAACTGTTTTTT,CASSQNQGINEKLFF
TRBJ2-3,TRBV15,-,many,TGTGCCACCAGCGGCAGGGTTACAGATACGCAGTATTTT,CATSGRVTDTQYF
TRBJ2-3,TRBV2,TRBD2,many,TGTAGCCAGCGTCGGGGACTAGCAAGCACAGATACGCAGTATTTT,CSQRRGLASTDTQYF
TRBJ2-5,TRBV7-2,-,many,TGTGCCAGCAGCTTACGTCGGGGGCCATTGGAGACCCAGTACTTC,CASSLRRGPLETQYF
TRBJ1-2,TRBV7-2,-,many,TGTGCCAGCAGCTTGAGCTCAGCCTTAGCTAACTATGGCTACACCTTC,CASSLSSALANYGYTF
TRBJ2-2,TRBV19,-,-,TGTGCCAGTAGTCACCGGGACTTAGGGACCGGGGAGCTGTTTTTT,CASSHRDLGTGELFF
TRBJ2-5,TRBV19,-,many,TGTGCCAGTAGCGGACAGCTCCAAGAGACCCAGTACTTC,CASSGQLQETQYF
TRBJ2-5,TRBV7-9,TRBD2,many,TGTGCCAGCAGGAGTCGACTAGCGGGGCAAGAGACCCAGTACTTC,CASRSRLAGQETQYF
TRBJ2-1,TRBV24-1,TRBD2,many,TGTGCCACCAGTGACCGGACTAGCGGGGCCAATGGTGAGCAGTTCTTC,CATSDRTSGANGEQFF
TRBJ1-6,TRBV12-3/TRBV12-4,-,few,TGTGCCAGCAGACGCAGTAATTCACCCCTCCACTTT,CASRRSNSPLHF
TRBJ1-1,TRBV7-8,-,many,TGTGCCAGCACCCCATTAAGGGCAGGCGGTGAAGCTTTCTTT,CASTPLRAGGEAFF
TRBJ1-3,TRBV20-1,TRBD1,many,TGCAGTGCTAGAAGGGGGCAAGCTGGAAACACCATATATTTT,CSARRGQAGNTIYF
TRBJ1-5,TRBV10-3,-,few,TGTGCCATCAGTGAGTCGCAGAATCAGCCCCAGCATTTT,CAISESQNQPQHF
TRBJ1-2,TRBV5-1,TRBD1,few,TGCGCCAGCAGGCCTCCGGGACAGACTAACTATGGCTACACCTTC,CASRPPGQTNYGYTF
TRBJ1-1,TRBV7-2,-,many,TGTGCCAGCAGCTTAGCCCAGGGAATGAACACTGAAGCTTTCTTT,CASSLAQGMNTEAFF
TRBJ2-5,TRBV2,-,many,TGTGCCGGGCCCCCGAGTCTAATCAAAAAAGAGACCCAGTACTTC,CAGPPSLIKKETQYF
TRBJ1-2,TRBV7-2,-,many,TGTGCCAGCAGCCCGTGGGGACCCTATGGCTACACCTTC,CASSPWGPYGYTF
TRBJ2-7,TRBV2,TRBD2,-,TGTGCCAGCAGTGAAGCGGGACTAGCGGGGTACACGTACGAGCAGTACTTC,CASSEAGLAGYTYEQYF
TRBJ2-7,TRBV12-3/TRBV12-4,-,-,TGTGCCAGCAGTTTGAATTTGTTTTACGAGCAGTACTTC,CASSLNLFYEQYF
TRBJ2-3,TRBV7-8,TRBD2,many,TGTGCCAGCAGCCCTAAGGGACTAGGCACAGATACGCAGTATTTT,CASSPKGLGTDTQYF
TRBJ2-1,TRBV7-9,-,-,TGTGCCAGCAGCTTAGTGGGCTTCCGAAATGAGCAGTTCTTC,CASSLVGFRNEQFF
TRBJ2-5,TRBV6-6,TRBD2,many,TGTGCCAGCAGATTGGGACTAGCGGGGCTGTTTGAGACCCAGTACTTC,CASRLGLAGLFETQYF
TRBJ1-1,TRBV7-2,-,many,TGTGCCAGCAGCTTCGGGGGGGAGACGAACACTGAAGCTTTCTTT,CASSFGGETNTEAFF
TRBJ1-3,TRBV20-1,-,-,TGCAGTGCCCGGGGGGGGGGTGGAAACACCATATATTTT,CSARGGGGNTIYF
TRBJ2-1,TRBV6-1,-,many,TGTGCCAGCAGCCACCCTCAGGGAATTGGTGGTGAGCAGTTCTTC,CASSHPQGIGGEQFF
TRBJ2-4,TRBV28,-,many,TGTGCCAGCACCCTTGGGGACGGGAGAAACATTCAGTACTTC,CASTLGDGRNIQYF
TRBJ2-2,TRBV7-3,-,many,TGTGCCAGCAGCTTTAGGACCGGGGAGCTGTTTTTT,CASSFRTGELFF